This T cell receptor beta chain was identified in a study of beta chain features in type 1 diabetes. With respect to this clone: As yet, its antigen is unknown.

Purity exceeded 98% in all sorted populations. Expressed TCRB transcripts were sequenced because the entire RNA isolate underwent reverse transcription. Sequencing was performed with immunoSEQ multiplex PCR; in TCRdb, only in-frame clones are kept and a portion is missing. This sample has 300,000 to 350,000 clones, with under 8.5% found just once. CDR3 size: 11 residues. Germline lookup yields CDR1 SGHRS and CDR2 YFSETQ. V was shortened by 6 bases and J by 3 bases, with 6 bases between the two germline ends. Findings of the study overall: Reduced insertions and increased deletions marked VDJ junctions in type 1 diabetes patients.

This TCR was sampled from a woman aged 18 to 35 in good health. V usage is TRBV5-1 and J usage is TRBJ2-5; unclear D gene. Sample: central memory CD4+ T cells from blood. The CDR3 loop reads CASKVEETQYF. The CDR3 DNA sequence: TGCGCCAGCAAGGTGGAAGAGACCCAGTACTTC. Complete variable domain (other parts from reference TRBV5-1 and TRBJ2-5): KAGVTQTPRYLIKTRGQQVTLSCSPISGHRSVSWYQQTPGQGLQFLFEYFSETQRNKGNFPGRFSGRQFSNSRSEMNVSTLELGDSALYLCASKVEETQYFGPGTRLLVL.